Presented here are 19 T cell receptor beta chains from one specimen sequenced in a study of blood T cells in healthy people across ages. A second roughly 6 to 12 cycle PCR used barcoded and J-beta primers. Using its own MiXCR run on the 5' RACE reads, TCRdb lists one record per CDR3 protein. The sample yields roughly 1,000,000 distinct CDR3 sequences, under 30% seen once. The data also belong to a second study, concerning T cells of mothers and their children.

The sequencing sample was made of blood. These receptors originate from a girl under 10 years old in good health.

This clonotype was detected a few times. This chain links TRBV12-5 with TRBJ1-1; D unresolved. CDR3 length equals 13 residues. V lost 0 bases to trimming and J lost 1 base, with 3 bases between them. Germline-derived CDR1 and CDR2 are LGHNT and FRNRAP. DNA of the CDR3: TGTGCTAGTGGTTTGGTATCGAACACTGAAGCTTTCTTT. This gives the protein CASGLVSNTEAFF.

The chain joins TRBV18 to TRBJ1-2, with D possibly being TRBD1 (5 bases). The CDR3 runs to 14 residues. The V end lost 0 bases, the J end lost 3 bases, and 8 bases lay between the germline ends. Germline V gives CDR1 KGHSH, CDR2 LQKENI. The CDR3 nucleotides are TGTGCCAGCTCACCACCTCAGGGCCACTATGGCTACACCTTC. Protein product: CASSPPQGHYGYTF.

This clonotype was counted a few times. The chain is built from TRBV25-1 and TRBJ2-5; 7 bases map to TRBD1. The CDR3 totals 15 residues. Germline CDR1 is MGHDK and CDR2 is SYGVNS. V lost 2 bases, J lost 1 base, and 4 bases stayed unmatched. The DNA for the CDR3 is TGTGCCAGCAGTGAAATGGGACAGAGCCAAGAGACCCAGTACTTC. Translation: CASSEMGQSQETQYF.

This clonotype has just a few counts. The chain carries TRBV15 and TRBJ2-1; D is ambiguous. The DNA end is a closer match to TRBJ2-5, so the J assignment may be wrong. Germline lookup yields CDR1 LNHNV and CDR2 YYDKDF (reference sequence). The CDR3 consists of 15 residues. CDR3 region: CATSRTPTSQETQYF. CDR3 DNA: TGTGCCACCAGCAGGACACCGACTTCTCAAGAGACCCAGTACTTC.

This clonotype was detected only a few times. The chain's CDR3 is CASRQQGVAFF. The CDR3 DNA reads TGTGCCAGCAGGCAACAGGGCGTAGCTTTCTTT. The chain employs TRBV2 and TRBJ1-1; a possible D gene is TRBD1 (6 bases). Germline V gene data show CDR1 as SNHLY and CDR2 as FYNNEI. V shed 6 bases and J shed 10 bases, with 12 bases lying between them. The CDR3 contains 11 residues.

This clonotype was counted a few times. The chain joins TRBV5-1 to TRBJ2-5, with D hard to call. Germline CDR1 reads SGHRS; CDR2 reads YFSETQ. The CDR3 is 14 residues long. Trimming cost V 0 bases and J 3 bases, with 9 bases left between them. The CDR3 DNA reads TGCGCCAGCAGCTTGGAAGGCCTTGAAGAGACCCAGTACTTC. Its protein product is CASSLEGLEETQYF.

The gene calls are TRBV4-1 and TRBJ2-7; the D gene is possibly TRBD2 (6 bases). The CDR3 has 16 residues. Trimming took 1 base from V and 1 from J, leaving 14 bases between them. Per germline, CDR1 MGHRA and CDR2 YSYEKL. Written as DNA, the CDR3 is TGCGCCAGCAGCCAAGGGTGGGGAGGACAATCCTACGAGCAGTACTTC. Translation gives CASSQGWGGQSYEQYF.

The chain combines TRBV6-5 with TRBJ2-4; D gene ambiguous. V was clipped by 5 bases and J by 5 bases, with 13 bases between them. This CDR3 contains 14 residues. The germline V gene encodes CDR1 MNHEY and CDR2 SVGAGI. The CDR3 coding sequence is TGTGCCAGCAGTCCAGACCCGACGGAAAACATTCAGTACTTC. It encodes CASSPDPTENIQYF.

The genes are TRBV5-1 and TRBJ2-7, with TRBD1 matching 7 bases. Germline lookup yields CDR1 SGHRS and CDR2 YFSETQ. This CDR3 has 15 residues. V was clipped by 2 bases and J by 1 base; unmatched bases: 6. The CDR3 DNA reads as TGCGCCAGCAGCTTTTCTTCAGGGGGTTCCTACGAGCAGTACTTC. Translated: CASSFSSGGSYEQYF.

This clonotype was seen at least ten times. V is TRBV29-1 and J is TRBJ2-5, with 8 bases fitting TRBD2. V was clipped by 3 bases and J by 0 bases; unmatched bases: 3. The germline V gene has CDR1 SQVTM and CDR2 ANQGSEA. The CDR3 covers 14 residues. CDR3 region: CSVERGEYQETQYF. CDR3 nucleotides: TGCAGCGTTGAGCGGGGGGAGTACCAAGAGACCCAGTACTTC.

The CDR3 nucleotides read TGTGCCAGCAGCCCCGGGACGGGTATTCAGTACTTC. Encoded protein: CASSPGTGIQYF. The chain uses TRBV28 and TRBJ2-4; D tentatively reads TRBD1 or TRBD2 (5 bases each). With 6 bases removed from V and 10 bases from J, the gap between germline ends came to 13 bases. The CDR3 has 12 amino acids. Germline V gene lookup returns CDR1 MDHEN and CDR2 SYDVKM.

The chain joins TRBV20-1 to TRBJ2-5; no clear D gene. Trimming pared 6 bases from V and 2 bases from J, leaving 22 bases between. Germline V CDR1 and CDR2: DFQATT, SNEGSKA (reference sequence). The CDR3 is made up of 16 amino acids. DNA for the CDR3: TGCAGTGCCAGCCCCCGGCGGTCCGGTATTCAAGAGACCCAGTACTTC. Protein: CSASPRRSGIQETQYF.

In its sample, this clonotype was seen a few times. The CDR3 is CASSVGGDYEQYF. The CDR3 DNA follows: TGTGCCAGCAGCGTTGGAGGGGACTACGAGCAGTACTTC. This chain connects TRBV9 to TRBJ2-5, with D perhaps matching TRBD2 (6 bases). TRBJ2-7 explains the end of the DNA better; the J call may be wrong. This CDR3 has 13 amino acids. Germline CDR1 is SGDLS and CDR2 is YYNGEE.

The sample holds a few counts of this clonotype. V gene TRBV25-1 combines with J gene TRBJ2-5, with D perhaps assigned TRBD1 or TRBD2 (5 bases each). CDR1 is MGHDK, CDR2 SYGVNS, per germline. Deletions cut 7 bases from V and 9 bases from J, with 24 bases between. CDR3 length equals 15 residues. The CDR3 DNA reads TGTGCCAGCACCCAGTCCAGGGACCTAATTGGGTCCCAGTACTTC. This translates into CASTQSRDLIGSQYF.

This clonotype was detected only a few times. The chain has TRBV20-1 and TRBJ1-1, with D unclear. The V gene lost 0 bases and the J gene lost 3 bases, with 5 bases spanning the gap. Germline CDR1 DFQATT, CDR2 SNEGSKA (reference sequence). The CDR3 runs 12 residues. CDR3 loop: CSARELYTEAFF. The CDR3 region has the DNA TGCAGTGCTAGAGAACTTTACACTGAAGCTTTCTTT.

The chain employs TRBV29-1 and TRBJ2-5, with TRBD1 identical over 9 bases. The better agreement between TRBJ2-1 and the DNA end casts doubt on the J call. Germline CDR1 SQVTM, CDR2 ANQGSEA. This CDR3 spans 15 amino acids. CDR3 region: CSVESPGQGINEQFF. The CDR3 bases are TGCAGCGTTGAGTCTCCGGGACAGGGTATAAATGAGCAGTTCTTC.

This clonotype was recorded only once. The chain joins TRBV7-9 to TRBJ2-1, with D uncertain. The DNA matches TRBJ2-5 better at its end, which makes the J call doubtful. The CDR3 spans 12 residues. Germline V lookup: CDR1 SEHNR, CDR2 FQNEAQ (reference sequence). DNA of the CDR3: TGTGCCACTTCTCCGGTCCAAGAGACCCAGTACTTC. Translated, it gives CATSPVQETQYF.

This clonotype was counted a few times. The rearrangement uses TRBV6-5 and TRBJ1-1; D remains unclear. V was trimmed by 7 bases and J by 7 bases, leaving 13 bases between them. CDR3 length: 12 amino acids. In germline, CDR1 is MNHEY, CDR2 SVGAGI. CDR3 nucleotides: TGTGCCAGCACCTCCCCCGGGAGTGAAGCTTTCTTT. It yields the protein CASTSPGSEAFF.

The J gene is TRBJ2-1, the V gene TRBV11-3, with TRBD1 matching over 10 bases. The V gene's germline CDR1 is SGHNT and CDR2 YENEEA. The CDR3 runs to 16 residues. J lost 1 base, V lost 7 bases, and 7 bases had no gene match. The CDR3 region has the DNA TGTGCCAGCACCACGACAGGGGGCGTTTCCTACAATGAGCAGTTCTTC. Translating it yields CASTTTGGVSYNEQFF. Using reference TRBV11-3 and TRBJ2-1 for the parts outside the CDR3, the full variable domain is EAGVVQSPRYKIIEKKQPVAFWCNPISGHNTLYWYLQNLGQGPELLIRYENEEAVDDSQLPKDRFSAERLKGVDSTLKIQPAELGDSAVYLCASTTTGGVSYNEQFFGPGTRLTVL.